Listed here is a single T cell receptor beta chain. This entry comes from a study of blood T cells in healthy people across ages. Germline CDR1 and CDR2: DFQATT and SNEGSKA (reference sequence). The CDR3 covers 14 residues. Trimming removed 5 bases at V and 0 bases at J, with 14 bases between. Next came a second PCR, run for about 7 to 12 cycles, which used a sample-barcoded 5' primer along with a J-beta primer mix. Via MiXCR, TCRdb re-called the 5' RACE reads, giving one row per CDR3 protein. The sample lists approximately 830,000 distinct CDR3 sequences; around two thirds were seen once. The sample was blood. V is TRBV20-1 and J is TRBJ2-7; maybe TRBD2 (5 bases). This receptor was obtained from a man aged 25 to 40 in good health. CDR3: CSALERRASYEQYF. The CDR3, as DNA: TGCAGTGCTCTTGAACGGCGGGCCTCCTACGAGCAGTACTTC.